The T cell receptor (beta chain) described here comes from a study of cytomegalovirus exposure and HLA in healthy donors (dated by TCRdb to about 2017). Describing the broader study: An earlier analysis of roughly 630 of the donors reported 250 to 300 Gb of sequence data and 100 million to 140 million unique TCR beta sequences from about 179 million T cells. About 330 gigabases of sequencing data and around 90 million unique TCR sequences made up an early release that covered approximately 700 HLA-typed donors. Among the roughly 380 genotyped donors, approximately 82% belonged to the genetic ancestry cluster associated with self-reported Caucasian donors. The aim of the study was to test whether cataloging public T cell receptors could identify signatures of past pathogen exposure. The study profiled the T cell repertoires of hundreds of subjects by immunosequencing and related them to cytomegalovirus serostatus. Besides the first cohort of more than 650 subjects, a separate validation cohort made up of roughly 130 different subjects was used. To predict cytomegalovirus infection status, the study combined high-throughput TCR immunosequencing, statistical association of individual TCRs with disease status, and machine learning. A later analysis re-analyzed previously published TCR beta repertoires from approximately 700 donors and added high-resolution HLA genotyping to study TCR occurrence patterns. Rather than using new phenotypic data, the later analysis identified candidate immune exposures from TCR beta sequences and from how often those sequences occurred across donors. In an earlier analysis of a few hundred of the donors, high-throughput TCR beta sequencing was used to judge whether each TCR beta V gene segment behaved as functional or pseudogenic. Donor age, sex, ethnicity and CMV serostatus were collected together with the repertoire data. In a later genetic analysis, genome-wide SNP genotypes for about three fifths of the 666 donors were used, and that subset was treated as a discovery cohort. All discovery cohort repertoires had been generated using a single sequencing platform. Both class I and class II loci were covered by HLA typing, at four-digit resolution. Typing coverage differed by locus: A, B, C, DRB1 and DQB1 were typed in roughly 620-630 donors, DQA1 in 500 to 550, DPA1 in approximately 600, and DPB1 in 472. A handful of DR-DQ haplotypes were handled as single units for association and clustering because linkage in the cohort was strong. On average, roughly 200,000 unique TCR beta nucleotide sequences were sequenced per donor among a few hundred genotyped donors of the cohort, with roughly 18% of those sequences being non-productive. On the study overall, not on this receptor specifically: Only TCR beta chains were sequenced in this cohort, and the absence of alpha or paired-chain data limited detectable features. A later genetic analysis associated a missense DCLRE1C variant with V-gene and J-gene trimming of TCR beta chains, and an independent cohort replicated the association. When HLA alleles, especially DR and DQ, strongly co-occurred, attributing TCR associations to individual alleles was difficult. Because counts were too low, roughly 16 rarely observed V segments, including chromosome 9 orphons, were left out of the earlier analysis of some 640 of the donors. CMV serostatus was the only immune exposure information available for the cohort. In a later analysis, several top co-occurrence clusters were reported to appear linked to parvovirus B19, influenza, CMV and Epstein-Barr virus. A further reported finding was that TCR beta sequences accurately predicted the HLA-A and HLA-B alleles for most subjects in the first cohort. At a false discovery rate of 0.05, a later analysis linked some 18,000 TCR beta sequences to specific HLA alleles. It was suggested by the authors that the approach could potentially be generalized to other disease states and immunological phenotypes. In a later analysis, HLA-associated TCR beta chains were found to be more clonally expanded and to have lower generation probabilities than equally common non-associated chains. A later genetic analysis reported fewer N-insertions in productive TCRs among donors in an Asian-associated ancestry cluster than the roughly 690-donor mean. In an earlier analysis of 500 to 650 of the donors, most TCR beta V segments appeared in productive rearrangements about 87% or about 30% of the time, broadly matching IMGT annotations. Presence/absence analyses assumed roughly uniform sequencing depth across donors, an assumption that may not hold. Most TCR sequences were seen in very few donors, while some public TCRs were found in many individuals. Linkage disequilibrium might explain the correlated functional status among segregating V segments, but an unknown experimental factor could not be excluded. In a later analysis, the rate of TCR association differed among HLA loci, with DRB1 alleles having the most associated TCRs and HLA-C alleles having the fewest. The sequencing pipeline was judged likely to have produced a cluster of highly shared sequence variants as a technical artifact. The classifier was reported to diagnose cytomegalovirus status with high specificity and sensitivity in both the original cohort and the validation cohort. Because the 87-base-pair reads could not distinguish some IMGT-functional V segments, including TRBV6-2 and TRBV6-3, those segments were excluded. In vitro tests confirmed that a few of the cytomegalovirus-associated TCR beta chains recognize cytomegalovirus antigens. In a later analysis, most CMV-associated TCR beta chains were found to appear HLA-restricted, with HLA associations seemingly driven largely by CMV exposure. In the study, 150 to 200 TCR beta chains were listed as associated with cytomegalovirus. Because some donors lacked HLA typing at each locus, the association tests relied only on the typed subset.

The cohort comprised 550 to 700 healthy bone marrow donors. At the time of sampling, every cohort member was nominally healthy, though immune exposures that went unrecorded were likely present. The donor was CMV seropositive and belonged to the group of 250 to 300 seropositive cohort members. Every donor gave a peripheral blood sample, and the peripheral blood mononuclear cells from that sample were used for TCR beta sequencing. The Qiagen DNeasy Blood Extraction Kit was used to extract genomic DNA from the blood cell samples. Worth noting for this clone: The clone's antigen remains unknown. Per-base qualities were not stored, and no clone one base away is much larger.

The library was obtained by the immunoSEQ multiplex PCR assay. For the multiplex PCR, a mixture combining 60 forward primers for TCR Vbeta segments and 13 reverse primers for TCR Jbeta segments was used. A multiplex PCR assay on genomic DNA amplified the CDR3 region of rearranged TCR beta genes. Amplified TCR beta libraries were sequenced as 87-base-pair reads on the Illumina HiSeq System. Concerning the study's data processing: A later analysis tallied 75 million to 95 million unique TCR beta chains across the approximately 670 repertoires, and 10 million to 11 million of those chains were shared by two or more donors. Raw reads were error-corrected and collapsed into unique sequences by a nearest-neighbor algorithm in which closely related sequences were merged to remove PCR and sequencing errors. Alignment of CDR3 sequences to IMGT reference sequences was used to assign V, D and J gene segments. For a sequence to be retained, at least a six-nucleotide match to both a V gene segment and a J gene segment was required. A rearrangement counted as productive if the CDR3 had no stop codons and remained in frame with V and J, and every other rearrangement counted as non-productive. CDR3 was defined by IMGT convention, running from the second conserved V-encoded cysteine to the conserved J-encoded phenylalanine. The earlier analysis of approximately 590 of the donors excluded any sequence lacking an unambiguous match to a single V gene segment. In an earlier analysis of 587 of the donors, a V segment was called functional when productive rearrangements were above 56.7%, and segregating when the standard deviation between donors exceeded 5%. A statistical classification framework was built to diagnose cytomegalovirus status from the catalog of TCR beta chain sequences. V and J gene assignment, in a later analysis, came from comparing TCR nucleotide sequences with IMGT/GENE-DB human TR gene sequences. Using the TCRdist pipeline, a later analysis assigned CDR3 sequences along with most-parsimonious VDJ recombination scenarios. In a later analysis, each TCR beta chain was defined by its CDR3 amino acid sequence together with its V-gene family, and reads without a unique V-gene family were excluded. As a way to deal with suspected cross-contamination and a sequencing artifact, a later analysis dropped 640 or so nucleotide sequences that were highly shared and had low generation probability. In a later analysis, a clonal expansion index for each public chain was calculated from normalized within-repertoire ranks of inferred template counts. A later analysis computed generation probabilities with a VDJ recombination model fitted to out-of-frame rearrangements, and checked the results against IGoR. In a later analysis, hypergeometric tests were used to score TCR-TCR, TCR-HLA and TCR-CMV co-occurrence, with a repertoire-size bias correction applied to TCR pairs. A later analysis estimated false discovery rates by permuting HLA or CMV assignments 20 times. In a later analysis, co-occurring TCRs were grouped using DBSCAN, and TCRdist sequence similarity was added for clustering within HLA-allele-positive subsets. Repertoires with fewer than 30,000 or more than 120,000 public chains, plus five repertoires with anomalous nucleotide sharing, were excluded from co-occurrence clustering. Here the immuneACCESS table is served through TCRdb, limited to in-frame sequences with V and J called. Missing clones are a known gap in these copies; in checked studies unresolved V genes cover under half, and the rest lacks a known reason. V and J calls and clone size are those listed in that table; D and trimming were worked out from the DNA. In all, the sample holds 150,000 to 200,000 clones, and more than 70% of those were seen once. The ten largest clones take up roughly 12% of the sample.

The germline V gene supplies CDR1 SGHRS and CDR2 YFSETQ. CDR3 length: 15 amino acids, cysteine to phenylalanine. Just the 45-base CDR3 DNA is kept, in frame starting at base 1. V trim: 2 bases; J trim: 5 bases; unmatched bases: 4. The chain joins TRBV5-1 to TRBJ2-3; TRBD2 matches 11 bases in the middle. Specimen: PBMCs. The TCR was taken from a man aged 18 to 35 in good health and CMV-seropositive. The CDR3 reads CASSLLAGEIDTQYF. The nucleotide sequence reads TGCGCCAGCAGCTTACTAGCGGGAGAAATAGATACGCAGTATTTT.